This TCR beta chain was captured by sequencing in a study of shared T cell receptors in the human thymus. Trimming took off 7 bases at V and 0 bases at J, with 22 bases between the two ends. CDR1 SGHTA and CDR2 FQGNSA come from the germline V gene. The CDR3 length is 18 residues. Sequencing was performed with immunoSEQ multiplex PCR; in TCRdb, only in-frame clones are kept and a portion is missing. This sample yields just under 550,000 clones, of which approximately 80% are seen a single time; approximately 0.013% belongs to the top ten. In addition, the sample was reused for a study of human thymus T cells. That study adds: Infants, healthy and Finnish, who were having corrective surgery for congenital heart defects served as donors. The thymus was resected at corrective cardiac surgery. What appeared biased in thymic and blood repertoires was the usage of V and J genes. Unrelated individuals had highly overlapping thymic repertoires, as reported in related research.

Sequences were obtained from thymocytes. The gene calls are TRBV7-2 and TRBJ1-3; tentatively, D is TRBD1 (6 bases). This receptor was identified in a boy in the first two years of life with a congenital heart defect. The CDR3 coding sequence is TGTGCCAGCATCACCCCAGCCGACAGGCCGAGCTCTGGAAACACCATATATTTT. Protein: CASITPADRPSSGNTIYF.